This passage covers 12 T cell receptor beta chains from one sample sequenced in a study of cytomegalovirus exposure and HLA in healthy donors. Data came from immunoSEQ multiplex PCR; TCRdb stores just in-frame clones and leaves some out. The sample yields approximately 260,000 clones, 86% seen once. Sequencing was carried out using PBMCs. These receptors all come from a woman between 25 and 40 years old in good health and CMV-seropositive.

The CDR3 is CSGGLQETQYF. The CDR3 nucleotides read TGCAGCGGTGGACTCCAAGAGACCCAGTACTTC. The chain uses TRBV29-1 and TRBJ2-5, with D possibly being TRBD2 (5 bases). This CDR3 spans 11 amino acids. The germline V gene encodes CDR1 SQVTM and CDR2 ANQGSEA. The V gene lost 7 bases and the J gene lost 1 base, with 7 bases spanning the gap.

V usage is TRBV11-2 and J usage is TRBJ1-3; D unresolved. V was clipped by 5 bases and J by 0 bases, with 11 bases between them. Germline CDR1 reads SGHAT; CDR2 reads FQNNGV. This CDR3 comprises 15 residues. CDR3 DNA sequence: TGTGCCAGCAGCCCACACCAAAGCTCTGGAAACACCATATATTTT. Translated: CASSPHQSSGNTIYF.

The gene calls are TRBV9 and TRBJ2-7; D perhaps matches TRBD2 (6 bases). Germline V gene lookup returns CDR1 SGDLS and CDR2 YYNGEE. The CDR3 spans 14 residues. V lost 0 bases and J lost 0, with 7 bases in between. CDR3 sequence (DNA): TGTGCCAGCAGCGTAGGGGGGGACTCCTACGAGCAGTACTTC. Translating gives CASSVGGDSYEQYF.

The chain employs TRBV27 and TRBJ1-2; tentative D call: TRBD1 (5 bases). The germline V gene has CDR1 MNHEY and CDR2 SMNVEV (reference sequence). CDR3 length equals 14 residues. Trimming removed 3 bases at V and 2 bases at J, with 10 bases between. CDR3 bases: TGTGCCAGCAGTTTTGTCCCAGGGAACTATGGCTACACCTTC. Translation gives CASSFVPGNYGYTF.

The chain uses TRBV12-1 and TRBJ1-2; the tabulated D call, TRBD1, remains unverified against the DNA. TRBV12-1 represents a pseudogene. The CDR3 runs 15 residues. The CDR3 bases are TGTGCCAGCAGCTTAAAACAGGGGTCGGGCTATGGCTACACCTTC. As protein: CASSLKQGSGYGYTF.

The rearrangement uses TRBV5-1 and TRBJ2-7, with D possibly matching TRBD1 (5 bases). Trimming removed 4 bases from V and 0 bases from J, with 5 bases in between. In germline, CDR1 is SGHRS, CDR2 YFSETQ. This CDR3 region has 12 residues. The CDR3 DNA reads TGCGCCAGCAGCGGGGCCTCCTACGAGCAGTACTTC. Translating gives CASSGASYEQYF.

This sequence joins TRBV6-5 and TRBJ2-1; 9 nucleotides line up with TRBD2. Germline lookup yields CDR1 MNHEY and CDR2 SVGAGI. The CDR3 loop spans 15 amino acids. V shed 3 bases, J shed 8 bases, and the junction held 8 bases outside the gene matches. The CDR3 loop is CASSYGGRGVDEQFF. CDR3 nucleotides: TGTGCCAGCAGTTATGGCGGGAGGGGGGTCGATGAGCAGTTCTTC.

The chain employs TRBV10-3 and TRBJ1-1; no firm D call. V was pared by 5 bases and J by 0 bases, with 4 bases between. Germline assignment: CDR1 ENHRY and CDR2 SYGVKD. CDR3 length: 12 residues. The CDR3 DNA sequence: TGTGCCATCAGTCCTCTGAACACTGAAGCTTTCTTT. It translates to CAISPLNTEAFF.

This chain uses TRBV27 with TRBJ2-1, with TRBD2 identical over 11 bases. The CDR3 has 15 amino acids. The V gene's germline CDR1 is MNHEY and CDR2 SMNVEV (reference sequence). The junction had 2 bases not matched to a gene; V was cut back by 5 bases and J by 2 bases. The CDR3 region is CASSPLAGAYNEQFF. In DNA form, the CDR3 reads TGTGCCAGCAGTCCACTAGCGGGGGCCTACAATGAGCAGTTCTTC.

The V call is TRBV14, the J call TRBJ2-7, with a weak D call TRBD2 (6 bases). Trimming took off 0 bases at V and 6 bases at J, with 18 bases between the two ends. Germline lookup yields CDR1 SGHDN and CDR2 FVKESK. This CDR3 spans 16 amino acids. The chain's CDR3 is CASSQDLRGPRGEQYF. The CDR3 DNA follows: TGTGCCAGCAGCCAAGATTTGCGGGGCCCAAGAGGCGAGCAGTACTTC.

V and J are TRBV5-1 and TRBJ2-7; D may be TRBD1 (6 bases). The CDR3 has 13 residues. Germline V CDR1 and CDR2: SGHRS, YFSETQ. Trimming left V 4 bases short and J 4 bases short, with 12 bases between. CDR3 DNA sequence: TGCGCCAGCAGCCGGGACACCCAATACGAGCAGTACTTC. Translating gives CASSRDTQYEQYF.

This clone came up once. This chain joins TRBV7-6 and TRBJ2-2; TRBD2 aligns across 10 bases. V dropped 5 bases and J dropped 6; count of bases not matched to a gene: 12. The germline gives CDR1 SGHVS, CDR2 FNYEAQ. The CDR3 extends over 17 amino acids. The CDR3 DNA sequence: TGTGCCAGCAGCCCAGACGGTAGCGGGAGGATTCCCGGGGAGCTGTTTTTT. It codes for CASSPDGSGRIPGELFF. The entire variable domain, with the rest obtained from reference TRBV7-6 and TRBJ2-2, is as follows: GAGVSQSPRYKVTKRGQDVALRCDPISGHVSLYWYRQALGQGPEFLTYFNYEAQQDKSGLPNDRFSAERPEGSISTLTIQRTEQRDSAMYRCASSPDGSGRIPGELFFGEGSRLTVL.